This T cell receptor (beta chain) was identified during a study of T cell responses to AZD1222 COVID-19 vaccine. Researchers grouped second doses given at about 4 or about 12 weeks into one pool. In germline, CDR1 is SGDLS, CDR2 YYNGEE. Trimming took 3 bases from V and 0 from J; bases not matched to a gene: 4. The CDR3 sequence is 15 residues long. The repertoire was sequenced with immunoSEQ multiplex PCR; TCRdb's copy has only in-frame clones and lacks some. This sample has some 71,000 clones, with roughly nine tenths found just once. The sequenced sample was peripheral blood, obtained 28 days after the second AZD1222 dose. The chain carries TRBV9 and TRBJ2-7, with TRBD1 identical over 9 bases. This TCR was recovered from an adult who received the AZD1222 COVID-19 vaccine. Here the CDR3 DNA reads TGTGCCAGCAGCGCCGGGACAGGGATCTCCTACGAGCAGTACTTC. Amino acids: CASSAGTGISYEQYF.